The clone carrying this TCR beta chain was seen at least ten times. TCRdb ran MiXCR on the 5' RACE reads and lists one entry per CDR3 protein. The data contain about 26,000 distinct CDR3 sequences, about 6% of them singletons. Time point described: blood at routine non-recurrence follow-up after resection. Unsorted whole RNA from tumor, nontumor lung or frozen PBMC underwent sequencing. The sample is drawn from a study of spatial heterogeneity in lung cancer. At the level of the study: PBMC samples from follow-up, when available, were sequenced at a median of approximately 24 months post-resection.

CDR3 length: 15 residues. The ends were cut back, 1 base at V and 5 bases at J, with 12 bases in the middle. CDR1 LNHNV and CDR2 YYDKDF come from the germline V gene (reference sequence). This sequence originates from a male donor with early-stage non-small cell lung cancer. Sequencing was performed on PBMCs, taken at follow-up. The chain links TRBV15 to TRBJ2-1; D is uncertain. The CDR3 reads CATSRVSRFDNEQFF. The CDR3 coding sequence is TGTGCCACCAGCAGAGTTTCGCGGTTCGACAATGAGCAGTTCTTC.